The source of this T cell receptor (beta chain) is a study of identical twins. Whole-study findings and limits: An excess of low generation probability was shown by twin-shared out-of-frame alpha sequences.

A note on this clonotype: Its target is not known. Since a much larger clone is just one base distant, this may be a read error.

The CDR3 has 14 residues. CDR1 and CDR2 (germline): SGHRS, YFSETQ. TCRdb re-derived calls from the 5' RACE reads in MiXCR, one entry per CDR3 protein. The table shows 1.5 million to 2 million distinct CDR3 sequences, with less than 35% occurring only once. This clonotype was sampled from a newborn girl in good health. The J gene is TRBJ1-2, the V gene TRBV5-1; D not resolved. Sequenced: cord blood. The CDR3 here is CAGSPETTGYGYTF. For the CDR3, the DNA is TGCGCCGGCAGCCCGGAGACTACGGGCTATGGCTACACCTTC.